This TCR beta chain was found in a study of beta chain features in type 1 diabetes. As for this clone: Its antigen is not identified.

Study findings and constraints: Shortening that was moderate but significant affected the TCRB CDR3s of Type 1 diabetes patients in all four CD4+ subsets.

V lost 2 bases to trimming and J lost 10 bases, with 11 bases between them. This CDR3 comprises 11 residues. In germline, CDR1 is SQVTM, CDR2 ANQGSEA. The sequenced template was cDNA made from the entire isolated RNA. Using immunoSEQ multiplex PCR, the repertoire was profiled, and TCRdb retains in-frame clones only, with some absent. Seen here are around 100,000 clones, 25% to 35% observed once, and the top ten hold about 0.49%. This chain links TRBV29-1 with TRBJ1-1; TRBD1 is a possible D gene (5 bases). The clonotype comes from a woman under 30 with type 1 diabetes. Sample: central memory CD4+ T cells from blood. The DNA for the CDR3 is TGCAGCGTTGAAAGTACGGGGGGAGCTTTCTTT. Its translation is CSVESTGGAFF.